This T cell receptor beta chain is from a study of T cell repertoires in cytomegalovirus infection. Study-level background: TCR beta signatures that were public indicated CMV infection and matching HLA type. The study, taken as a whole, reports: Adding up the frequency of public TCR beta families identified people who carried CMV plus the relevant HLA. Across the ex vivo response, the dominant clonotypes were HLA-C-restricted CMV-specific TCR beta clonotypes.

Each CDR3 protein gets one entry after TCRdb re-called the reads with MiXCR. The sample has approximately 730,000 distinct CDR3 sequences, 25% to 35% seen once. With 6 bases clipped from V and 3 bases from J, the junction kept 13 bases outside the gene matches. CDR1 MNHNY and CDR2 SVGAGI come from the germline V gene (reference sequence). This CDR3 has 16 residues. Of note for this clonotype: The antigen remains undetermined.

The receptor's source is a human donor in good health (CMV status not recorded). Some clones in this sample may be carry-over from other donors' samples. The rearrangement links TRBV6-6 to TRBJ1-1; 7 bases match TRBD1. The sequencing here drew on cultured CD8+ T cells from PBMCs, taken from culture after CMV antigen stimulation. The CDR3 sequence is CASRARYRGRDTEAFF. CDR3 sequence (DNA): TGTGCCAGCAGGGCACGGTACAGGGGAAGGGACACTGAAGCTTTCTTT.